Below are 25 T cell receptor beta chains sequenced from a single sample in a study of cytomegalovirus exposure and HLA in healthy donors. A multiplex PCR was run with 60 Vbeta primers and 13 Jbeta primers. Method: immunoSEQ multiplex PCR; TCRdb's copy keeps in-frame clones and lacks some. In the table there are 150,000 to 200,000 clones, 80% to 85% of which are singletons. The specimen sequenced was PBMCs. The receptors originated from a woman aged 18-35 years in good health and CMV-seropositive.

The chain recombines TRBV6-5 with TRBJ2-7, with D possibly matching TRBD1 (6 bases). This CDR3 has 15 amino acids. V lost 4 bases, J lost 3 bases, and 16 bases lay in between. The germline V gene encodes CDR1 MNHEY and CDR2 SVGAGI. DNA of the CDR3: TGTGCCAGCAGTTTCAAATACGTACAGGGCTACGAGCAGTACTTC. This codes for CASSFKYVQGYEQYF.

The chain links TRBV25-1 to TRBJ1-6, with D perhaps TRBD1 (6 bases). This CDR3 contains 15 residues. Germline CDR1 reads MGHDK; CDR2 reads SYGVNS. Trimming left V 8 bases short and J 10 bases short, with 21 bases between. The CDR3 DNA reads as TGTGCCAGCTCTCTCAACCCCCCGGGGGGCTCACCCCTCCACTTT. The encoded protein is CASSLNPPGGSPLHF. Using reference TRBV25-1 and TRBJ1-6 for the parts outside the CDR3, the full variable domain is EADIYQTPRYLVIGTGKKITLECSQTMGHDKMYWYQQDPGMELHLIHYSYGVNSTEKGDLSSESTVSRIRTEHFPLTLESARPSHTSQYLCASSLNPPGGSPLHFGNGTRLTVT.

The gene calls are TRBV11-3 and TRBJ2-3, with TRBD1 identical over 7 bases. The germline V gene has CDR1 SGHNT and CDR2 YENEEA. The CDR3 is 14 residues long. The junction had 6 bases not matched to a gene; V was cut back by 1 base and J by 8 bases. CDR3 sequence: CASSLGGGAGTQYF. The DNA for the CDR3 is TGTGCCAGCAGCTTAGGAGGGGGCGCAGGTACGCAGTATTTT.

V is TRBV5-1 and J is TRBJ2-5; D remains unclear. Germline V gene sequence: CDR1 SGHRS, CDR2 YFSETQ. V lost 1 base and J 5 bases, leaving 6 bases between the germline ends. The CDR3 runs 12 residues. CDR3 nucleotide sequence: TGCGCCAGCAGCTTGTATCGGGAGACCCAGTACTTC. Translating gives CASSLYRETQYF.

The V and J genes are TRBV28 and TRBJ2-7; 7 positions agree with TRBD1. CDR1 is MDHEN, CDR2 SYDVKM, per germline. V was clipped by 6 bases and J by 3 bases; unmatched bases: 5. The CDR3 spans 13 residues. CDR3 bases: TGTGCCAGCAGGAGAACAGGGGACTACGAGCAGTACTTC. Its translation is CASRRTGDYEQYF.

This rearrangement joins TRBV25-1 to TRBJ2-1; D call uncertain. Germline CDR1 reads MGHDK; CDR2 reads SYGVNS. V was shortened by 4 bases and J by 5 bases, with 9 bases between the two germline ends. The CDR3 covers 13 residues. The CDR3 is CASSAPTDNEQFF. DNA of the CDR3: TGTGCCAGCAGTGCACCCACGGACAATGAGCAGTTCTTC.

This chain connects TRBV7-2 to TRBJ1-3; 7 bases are shared with TRBD1. The CDR3 runs to 16 residues. The germline gives CDR1 SGHTA, CDR2 FQGNSA. V shed 2 bases and J 2 bases; nucleotides not matched to a gene: 6. CDR3 protein: CASSLYPTGTGNTIYF. In nucleotides, the CDR3 is TGTGCCAGCAGCTTATACCCGACAGGGACTGGAAACACCATATATTTT.

The chain joins TRBV7-9 to TRBJ2-3; 7 bases are a match to TRBD1. The junction had 8 bases not matched to a gene; V was cut back by 0 bases and J by 5 bases. Looked up from germline, CDR1 is SEHNR and CDR2 is FQNEAQ (reference sequence). This CDR3 spans 16 amino acids. The CDR3 sequence is CASSLARDRARDTQYF. In DNA, the CDR3 is TGTGCCAGCAGCTTAGCGCGAGACAGGGCCCGAGATACGCAGTATTTT.

V and J are TRBV11-3 and TRBJ2-1; 7 bases agree with TRBD2. Germline-derived CDR1 and CDR2 are SGHNT and YENEEA. V lost 5 bases and J lost 5; bases outside the gene matches: 9. The CDR3 sequence is 15 residues long. CDR3 sequence: CASSVTGTTNNEQFF. CDR3 nucleotide sequence: TGTGCCAGCAGCGTCACCGGGACTACTAACAATGAGCAGTTCTTC.

DNA for the CDR3: TGTGCCAGCAGGAGGGGGGCCGGGACAGGGAAAGAGACCCAGTACTTC. Protein product: CASRRGAGTGKETQYF. The chain has TRBV5-4 and TRBJ2-5; the match to TRBD1 covers 9 bases. The trim removed 5 bases at V and 3 bases at J, leaving 11 bases unmatched. The V gene's germline CDR1 is SGHNT and CDR2 YYREEE (reference sequence). CDR3 length equals 16 residues.

The V gene is TRBV6-5, the J gene TRBJ2-2; 7 bases agree with TRBD2. This CDR3 is built from 14 residues. From germline, CDR1 is MNHEY and CDR2 SVGAGI. The ends lost 8 bases at V and 5 bases at J; junction bases unmatched: 8. This CDR3 reads CASGRTSGTGELFF. CDR3 coding DNA: TGTGCCAGCGGGAGGACTAGTGGGACCGGGGAGCTGTTTTTT.

The chain has TRBV11-2 and TRBJ2-5, with D perhaps matching TRBD1 (5 bases). Germline V CDR1 and CDR2: SGHAT, FQNNGV. The V end was cut by 2 bases, the J end by 1 base, with 8 bases between. The CDR3 covers 14 residues. CDR3 amino acids: CASSLRGIQETQYF. DNA of the CDR3: TGTGCCAGCAGCTTAAGGGGAATCCAAGAGACCCAGTACTTC.

The chain joins TRBV11-3 to TRBJ1-1; 8 bases line up with TRBD1. The CDR3 consists of 14 residues. V dropped 5 bases and J dropped 5; count of bases not matched to a gene: 7. Germline V gives CDR1 SGHNT, CDR2 YENEEA. In nucleotides, the CDR3 is TGTGCCAGCAGCCAGGGGACAGGAGGGACTGAAGCTTTCTTT. It encodes CASSQGTGGTEAFF. Using reference TRBV11-3 and TRBJ1-1 for the parts outside the CDR3, the full variable domain is EAGVVQSPRYKIIEKKQPVAFWCNPISGHNTLYWYLQNLGQGPELLIRYENEEAVDDSQLPKDRFSAERLKGVDSTLKIQPAELGDSAVYLCASSQGTGGTEAFFGQGTRLTVV.

The chain combines TRBV2 with TRBJ2-7, with TRBD1 matching 10 bases. CDR1 and CDR2 from the germline V gene are SNHLY and FYNNEI. This CDR3 comprises 12 residues. V lost 11 bases, J lost 6 bases, and 7 bases stayed unmatched. DNA of the CDR3: TGTGCCGGGTACCGGGACAGGGGCGAGCAGTACTTC. This encodes CAGYRDRGEQYF.

The chain couples TRBV6-5 to TRBJ1-1; D is unclear. The V and J ends lost 5 bases and 1 base respectively, with 11 bases between them. The CDR3 spans 14 residues. Germline V lookup: CDR1 MNHEY, CDR2 SVGAGI. CDR3 DNA sequence: TGTGCCAGCAGTGCTACAGCCTCGAACACTGAAGCTTTCTTT. This sequence encodes CASSATASNTEAFF.

This chain links TRBV6-4 with TRBJ2-2; the D is unclear. V gave up 2 bases and J gave up 5 bases, with 9 bases separating them. CDR3 size: 14 residues. CDR1 and CDR2 from the germline V gene are MRHNA and SNTAGT. The CDR3 DNA sequence: TGTGCCAGCAGTGACGTTCATAGTACCGGGGAGCTGTTTTTT. This codes for CASSDVHSTGELFF.

For the CDR3, the DNA is TGCGCCAGCAGCCCGGGACACCCAGAGACCCAGTACTTC. Translation: CASSPGHPETQYF. This rearrangement joins TRBV5-1 to TRBJ2-5; a possible D gene is TRBD1 (6 bases). Germline V gene lookup returns CDR1 SGHRS and CDR2 YFSETQ. V lost 4 bases and J lost 4, with 11 bases in between. There are 13 residues in the CDR3.

V usage is TRBV7-9 and J usage is TRBJ1-2, with a tentative D call TRBD1 (6 bases). Germline loops: CDR1 SEHNR, CDR2 FQNEAQ (reference sequence). The CDR3 runs 15 residues. V lost 6 bases to trimming and J lost 7 bases, with 21 bases between them. The DNA of the CDR3 is TGTGCCAGCAGTGAAGACCGGGGGGCTCGAGGTGGCTACACCTTC. Its translation is CASSEDRGARGGYTF.

This clone was detected once. This chain connects TRBV7-6 to TRBJ2-3; 9 nucleotides match TRBD1. The junction had 12 bases not matched to a gene; V was cut back by 3 bases and J by 5 bases. CDR3 size: 17 residues. Germline CDR1 reads SGHVS; CDR2 reads FNYEAQ. The CDR3 nucleotides read TGTGCCAGCAGCTTCGAACTACCGGGACAGGGTAGAGATACGCAGTATTTT. Its translation: CASSFELPGQGRDTQYF.

The rearrangement joins TRBV11-2 to TRBJ2-1, with TRBD2 matching 7 bases. This CDR3 is 17 amino acids long. Trimming took 3 bases from V and 7 from J; bases not matched to a gene: 15. CDR1 SGHAT and CDR2 FQNNGV come from the germline V gene. The CDR3 DNA reads as TGTGCCAGCAGCTTCCCAGCCGGGACTACGGCGGGGAATGAGCAGTTCTTC. Residues: CASSFPAGTTAGNEQFF.

For the CDR3, the DNA is TGCGCCAGCAGCCAAGATGGCCAAAACCGCTACAATGAGCAGTTCTTC. Translation gives CASSQDGQNRYNEQFF. The chain employs TRBV4-3 and TRBJ2-1; no definite D call. The CDR3 is made up of 16 amino acids. Germline loops: CDR1 LGHNA, CDR2 YSLEER. Between the trimmed V and J ends, which lost 0 bases and 3 bases, there was a span of 12 bases.

This clone was seen a single time. The V gene is TRBV7-9, the J gene TRBJ2-1; D perhaps matches TRBD1 (6 bases). Germline V CDR1 and CDR2: SEHNR, FQNEAQ (reference sequence). The ends were cut back, 3 bases at V and 12 bases at J, with 21 bases in the middle. This CDR3 contains 15 residues. CDR3: CASSFHTSRGMGQFF. CDR3 nucleotide sequence: TGTGCCAGCAGCTTCCACACATCCAGGGGTATGGGGCAGTTCTTC.

In its sample, this clone was seen once. This sequence joins TRBV19 and TRBJ2-7; a possible D gene is TRBD2 (5 bases). The CDR3 runs 14 residues. Trimming pared 4 bases from V and 0 bases from J, leaving 10 bases between. Germline CDR1 reads LNHDA; CDR2 reads SQIVND (reference sequence). The CDR3 loop is CASSTGLSSYEQYF. CDR3 in DNA: TGTGCCAGTAGTACAGGACTGAGCTCCTACGAGCAGTACTTC.

The J gene is TRBJ2-5, the V gene TRBV6-6, with 10 nucleotides matching TRBD2. Germline-derived CDR1 and CDR2 are MNHNY and SVGAGI (reference sequence). The CDR3 has 15 amino acids. J gave up 5 bases and V 6 bases, and 9 bases lay outside the gene matches. The CDR3 spells CASRLSGGAFETQYF. The CDR3 DNA is TGTGCCAGCAGATTAAGCGGGGGGGCATTCGAGACCCAGTACTTC.

V and J are TRBV5-1 and TRBJ1-2; D possibly corresponds to TRBD1 (6 bases). Germline CDR1 reads SGHRS; CDR2 reads YFSETQ. Trimming left V 0 bases short and J 5 bases short, with 11 bases between. The CDR3 extends over 14 amino acids. The CDR3 sequence: CASSLVGGGYGYTF. The CDR3 DNA follows: TGCGCCAGCAGCTTGGTAGGGGGTGGTTATGGCTACACCTTC.